This T cell receptor (beta chain) was found in a study of CD8 T cells in Susac syndrome. At the level of the study: At blood draw, Susac syndrome patients were therapy-naive, on corticosteroids, or on intravenous immunoglobulin alone. Study-wide results and limits: Expansion of Susac CD8+ clones peaked in TEMRA cells and in active patients. Susac-specific public clones in total CD8+ repertoires numbered 15 to 20; in CD8+ TEMRA repertoires, they numbered about 5.

Reverse transcription used about 0.45 to 1 ug RNA and random hexamers. A multiplex approach, immunoSEQ multiplex PCR, amplified TCR beta CDR3 across 54 Vbeta and 13 Jbeta. TCRdb re-called the immunoSEQ multiplex PCR reads through MiXCR, storing one row per CDR3 protein. Here the sample spans 100,000 to 150,000 distinct CDR3 sequences, approximately 96% being singletons. Concerning this clonotype: Its antigen is unknown.

This sequence was found in a human donor with Susac syndrome. Specimen: CD8+ T cells from PBMCs.

The CDR3 DNA sequence: TGTGCCAGCAGCCCCACTAGCGGGGGTCCCGATACGCAGTATTTT. The encoded protein is CASSPTSGGPDTQYF. The rearrangement uses TRBV7-3 and TRBJ2-3; TRBD2 matches 11 bases. The V and J ends lost 5 bases and 6 bases, in that order; junction bases with no gene match: 7. The CDR3 is 15 amino acids. Germline lookup yields CDR1 SGHTA and CDR2 FQGTGA.